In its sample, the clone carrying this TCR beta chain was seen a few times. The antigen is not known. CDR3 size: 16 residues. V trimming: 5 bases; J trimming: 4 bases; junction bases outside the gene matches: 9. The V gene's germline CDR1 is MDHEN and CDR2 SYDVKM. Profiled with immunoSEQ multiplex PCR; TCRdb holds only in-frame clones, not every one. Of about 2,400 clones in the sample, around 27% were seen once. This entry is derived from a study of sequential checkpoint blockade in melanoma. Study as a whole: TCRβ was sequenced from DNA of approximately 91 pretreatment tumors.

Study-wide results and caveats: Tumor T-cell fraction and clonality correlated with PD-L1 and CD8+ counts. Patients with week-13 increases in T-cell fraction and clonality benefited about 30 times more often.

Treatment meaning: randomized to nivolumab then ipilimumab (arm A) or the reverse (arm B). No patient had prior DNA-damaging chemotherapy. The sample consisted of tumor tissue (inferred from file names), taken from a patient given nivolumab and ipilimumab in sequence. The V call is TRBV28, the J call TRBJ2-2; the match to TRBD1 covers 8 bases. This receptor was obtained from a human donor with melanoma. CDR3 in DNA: TGTGCCAGCAGTATACAGGGGGACGGAGCCACCGGGGAGCTGTTTTTT. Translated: CASSIQGDGATGELFF.